This T cell receptor beta chain was found in a study of cytomegalovirus exposure and HLA in healthy donors. V lost 6 bases and J lost 2, with 10 bases in between. Germline V CDR1 and CDR2: SQVTM, ANQGSEA. This CDR3 is 12 amino acids long. Clones were read by immunoSEQ multiplex PCR, and TCRdb kept only the in-frame ones, dropping some. Here the sample spans about 110,000 clones, 88% being singletons. Sequencing input: PBMCs. The chain joins TRBV29-1 to TRBJ2-5; a possible D gene is TRBD1 (6 bases). The sequence was collected from a woman aged 18-29 years in good health and CMV-seropositive. As DNA, the CDR3 is TGCAGCGTGACAAGGGGGCAAGAGACCCAGTACTTC. This translates into CSVTRGQETQYF.